A single sample is the source of the 29 T cell receptor beta chains below, sequenced in a study of shared clonotypes between healthy human individuals. Using immunoSEQ multiplex PCR, the repertoire was profiled, and TCRdb retains in-frame clones only, with some absent. The sample consists of under 1,100,000 clones, approximately 70% of them appearing once. The sequenced material came from memory CD4+ T cells sorted from blood. The subset: CD45RA-negative fraction. The receptors originated from a man aged 18 to 35 in good health.

The J gene is TRBJ2-5, the V gene TRBV27, with unresolved D. This CDR3 contains 13 residues. The germline gives CDR1 MNHEY, CDR2 SMNVEV (reference sequence). Between the trimmed V and J ends, which lost 5 bases and 2 bases, there was a span of 9 bases. The CDR3 reads CASSRDRQETQYF. The CDR3 nucleotides read TGTGCCAGCAGTCGTGACCGTCAAGAGACCCAGTACTTC.

The chain uses TRBV7-2 and TRBJ2-2; 10 bases agree with TRBD2. Germline assignment: CDR1 SGHTA and CDR2 FQGNSA. V dropped 5 bases and J dropped 4; count of bases not matched to a gene: 7. CDR3 length equals 16 residues. For the CDR3, the DNA is TGTGCCAGCAGCCCCGCTAGCGGGAGATCCACCGGGGAGCTGTTTTTT. This sequence encodes CASSPASGRSTGELFF.

This clone was seen a few times. The V and J genes are TRBV2 and TRBJ1-4; 10 bases agree with TRBD1. CDR3 length equals 17 residues. Germline lookup yields CDR1 SNHLY and CDR2 FYNNEI. The junction had 9 bases not matched to a gene; V was cut back by 0 bases and J by 8 bases. CDR3 sequence: CASSEAPVTGGKEKLFF. CDR3 DNA sequence: TGTGCCAGCAGTGAAGCCCCCGTGACAGGGGGCAAGGAAAAACTGTTTTTT.

Concerning this clone: The same CDR3 also results from other DNA sequences found in this sample. This chain connects TRBV30 to TRBJ2-2; TRBD2 is a possible D gene (6 bases). Germline V gives CDR1 GTSNPN, CDR2 SVGIG (reference sequence). This CDR3 contains 15 residues. The germline V and J ends were trimmed by 0 bases and 0 bases, with 8 bases remaining between them. CDR3 sequence (DNA): TGTGCCTGGAGTGTAAGGAGGGCGAACACCGGGGAGCTGTTTTTT. Encoded protein: CAWSVRRANTGELFF.

The chain uses TRBV7-8 and TRBJ2-1; tentative D call: TRBD1 (5 bases). The V gene's germline CDR1 is SGHVS and CDR2 FQNEAQ. V gave up 2 bases and J gave up 4 bases, with 12 bases separating them. The CDR3 length is 15 residues. CDR3 DNA: TGTGCCAGCAGCTTAAAAACAGGCTCATACAATGAGCAGTTCTTC. This codes for CASSLKTGSYNEQFF.

The J gene is TRBJ2-7, the V gene TRBV19; no clear D. The germline V and J ends were trimmed by 4 bases and 7 bases, with 17 bases remaining between them. Germline assignment: CDR1 LNHDA and CDR2 SQIVND (reference sequence). CDR3 length: 14 residues. CDR3 DNA: TGTGCCAGTAGTACCCCCCAGGCGACAAGAGAGCAGTACTTC. This encodes CASSTPQATREQYF.

This clone was seen repeatedly, ten times or more. The J gene is TRBJ1-4, the V gene TRBV27; D is perhaps TRBD1 (5 bases). V lost 4 bases and J 0 bases, leaving 9 bases between the germline ends. CDR1 is MNHEY, CDR2 SMNVEV, per germline (reference sequence). This CDR3 contains 15 residues. The CDR3 bases are TGTGCCAGCAGTTCGACAGTTTCAACTAATGAAAAACTGTTTTTT. Residues: CASSSTVSTNEKLFF. Full variable domain (rest looked up from reference TRBV27 and TRBJ1-4): EAQVTQNPRYLITVTGKKLTVTCSQNMNHEYMSWYRQDPGLGLRQIYYSMNVEVTDKGDVPEGYKVSRKEKRNFPLILESPSPNQTSLYFCASSSTVSTNEKLFFGSGTQLSVL.

This chain joins TRBV19 and TRBJ1-5, with a tentative D call TRBD1 (6 bases). The CDR3 has 16 amino acids. V lost 7 bases, J lost 4 bases, and 20 bases lay in between. Per the germline V gene, CDR1 is LNHDA and CDR2 is SQIVND (reference sequence). As DNA, the CDR3 is TGTGCCAGTACCCCACGGAGGCAGGGGTGGAATCAGCCCCAGCATTTT. Translation: CASTPRRQGWNQPQHF. The entire variable domain, with the rest obtained from reference TRBV19 and TRBJ1-5, is as follows: DGGITQSPKYLFRKEGQNVTLSCEQNLNHDAMYWYRQDPGQGLRLIYYSQIVNDFQKGDIAEGYSVSREKKESFPLTVTSAQKNPTAFYLCASTPRRQGWNQPQHFGDGTRLSIL.

The rearrangement joins TRBV4-1 to TRBJ2-6; a possible D gene is TRBD1 (5 bases). Between the trimmed V and J ends, which lost 8 bases and 0 bases, there was a span of 23 bases. This CDR3 is built from 19 residues. The V gene's germline CDR1 is MGHRA and CDR2 YSYEKL. CDR3 in amino acids: CASPDLRDRKCSGANVLTF. In DNA form, the CDR3 reads TGCGCCAGCCCTGATCTGCGCGACAGAAAATGCTCTGGGGCCAACGTCCTGACTTTC.

The chain employs TRBV5-1 and TRBJ2-7; 7 bases line up with TRBD2. CDR3 length: 13 amino acids. The J segment lost 6 bases and the V segment lost 4 bases, leaving 7 bases of the junction unmatched. The germline V gene encodes CDR1 SGHRS and CDR2 YFSETQ. This CDR3 is CASSGTSVGEQYF. The CDR3 nucleotides are TGCGCCAGCAGCGGCACTAGCGTTGGCGAGCAGTACTTC.

The count of this clone is one. The J gene is TRBJ2-1, the V gene TRBV12-5; a weak D match, TRBD1 (6 bases). Germline V lookup: CDR1 LGHNT, CDR2 FRNRAP. This CDR3 spans 12 amino acids. V gave up 5 bases and J gave up 12 bases, with 14 bases separating them. The CDR3 protein is CASGPSGVGQFF. CDR3 DNA sequence: TGTGCTAGTGGTCCTTCAGGGGTTGGGCAGTTCTTC.

As for this clone: The sample holds other DNA sequences that translate to the same CDR3. This rearrangement joins TRBV30 to TRBJ1-2; D is undetermined. The CDR3 runs to 11 residues. The ends were cut back, 2 bases at V and 3 bases at J, with 4 bases in the middle. The V gene's germline CDR1 is GTSNPN and CDR2 SVGIG (reference sequence). CDR3 region: CAWSRDYGYTF. The CDR3 DNA reads as TGTGCCTGGAGTCGTGACTATGGCTACACCTTC.

The chain joins TRBV19 to TRBJ2-6, with a tentative D call TRBD1 (5 bases). With 4 bases removed from V and 2 bases from J, the gap between germline ends came to 9 bases. The germline V gene has CDR1 LNHDA and CDR2 SQIVND (reference sequence). CDR3 length equals 15 residues. CDR3 in amino acids: CASSTSRAGANVLTF. CDR3 bases: TGTGCCAGTAGTACCTCCAGGGCTGGGGCCAACGTCCTGACTTTC. The entire variable domain, with the rest obtained from reference TRBV19 and TRBJ2-6, is as follows: DGGITQSPKYLFRKEGQNVTLSCEQNLNHDAMYWYRQDPGQGLRLIYYSQIVNDFQKGDIAEGYSVSREKKESFPLTVTSAQKNPTAFYLCASSTSRAGANVLTFGAGSRLTVL.

The chain is built from TRBV1 and TRBJ2-7; TRBD1 is the table's D call, not checked against the DNA. TRBV1 constitutes a pseudogene. The CDR3 runs to 15 residues. The CDR3 region is CTSSRHRGHSYEQYF. Here the CDR3 DNA reads TGCACCAGCAGCCGCCACAGGGGGCACTCCTACGAGCAGTACTTC.

In this sample, this clone turned up many times. Other DNA variants within this sample encode the same CDR3. The rearrangement joins TRBV30 to TRBJ2-3; D possibly corresponds to TRBD2 (6 bases). The germline V gene encodes CDR1 GTSNPN and CDR2 SVGIG (reference sequence). The CDR3 runs 12 residues. V was shortened by 0 bases and J by 6 bases, with 7 bases between the two germline ends. This CDR3 is CAWSVRGDTQYF. The DNA for the CDR3 is TGTGCCTGGAGTGTACGGGGGGATACGCAGTATTTT.

This clone has just a few counts. The CDR3, as DNA: TGCGCCAGCACCCTCCCTAGGCGGGAAGAGACCCAGTACTTC. This sequence encodes CASTLPRREETQYF. The chain has TRBV10-2 and TRBJ2-5; D is possibly TRBD2 (5 bases). This CDR3 comprises 14 residues. Germline loops: CDR1 WSHSY, CDR2 SAAADI. V was shortened by 7 bases and J by 3 bases, with 15 bases between the two germline ends.

This rearrangement joins TRBV18 to TRBJ1-4, with D uncertain. The V gene's germline CDR1 is KGHSH and CDR2 LQKENI. V shed 6 bases and J shed 0 bases, with 8 bases lying between them. The length of the CDR3 is 14 residues. The CDR3 nucleotides read TGTGCCAGCTCCGGTCCTGCAACTAATGAAAAACTGTTTTTT. Translating it yields CASSGPATNEKLFF.

The J gene is TRBJ2-1, the V gene TRBV9; D gene ambiguous. V dropped 1 base and J dropped 10 bases, with 12 bases sitting between them. The CDR3 contains 13 residues. Germline CDR1 reads SGDLS; CDR2 reads YYNGEE. The CDR3, as DNA: TGTGCCAGCAGCGTAAACTCCTTTGGCGAGCAGTTCTTC. Its translation: CASSVNSFGEQFF. The entire variable domain, with the rest obtained from reference TRBV9 and TRBJ2-1, is as follows: DSGVTQTPKHLITATGQRVTLRCSPRSGDLSVYWYQQSLDQGLQFLIQYYNGEERAKGNILERFSAQQFPDLHSELNLSSLELGDSALYFCASSVNSFGEQFFGPGTRLTVL.

The rearrangement links TRBV5-1 to TRBJ1-6; a possible D gene is TRBD1 (6 bases). Looked up from germline, CDR1 is SGHRS and CDR2 is YFSETQ. The germline V and J ends were trimmed by 9 bases and 0 bases, with 10 bases remaining between them. This CDR3 has 14 amino acids. The CDR3 coding sequence is TGCGCCACAGGGGAAGGCTCCTATAATTCACCCCTCCACTTT. Translation gives CATGEGSYNSPLHF.

The chain joins TRBV11-2 to TRBJ2-4; TRBD2 aligns across 16 bases. The CDR3 has 16 amino acids. CDR1 and CDR2 (germline): SGHAT, FQNNGV. V was pared by 5 bases and J by 5 bases, with 3 bases of the junction left unmatched. The CDR3 coding sequence is TGTGCCAGCAGCCCAGGGACTAGCGGGAGGGAAAACATTCAGTACTTC. This codes for CASSPGTSGRENIQYF. Using reference TRBV11-2 and TRBJ2-4 for the parts outside the CDR3, the full variable domain is EAGVAQSPRYKIIEKRQSVAFWCNPISGHATLYWYQQILGQGPKLLIQFQNNGVVDDSQLPKDRFSAERLKGVDSTLKIQPAKLEDSAVYLCASSPGTSGRENIQYFGAGTRLSVL.

This clone was detected only a few times. The chain links TRBV2 to TRBJ1-5; D is possibly TRBD1 (6 bases). V was shortened by 6 bases and J by 4 bases, with 10 bases between the two germline ends. The germline V gene encodes CDR1 SNHLY and CDR2 FYNNEI. There are 13 residues in the CDR3. The CDR3 reads CASRAQGNQPQHF. The CDR3 nucleotides read TGTGCCAGCAGAGCTCAGGGGAATCAGCCCCAGCATTTT.

The chain employs TRBV28 and TRBJ1-3; D is possibly TRBD1 (5 bases). The CDR3 consists of 14 residues. Germline CDR1 and CDR2: MDHEN and SYDVKM. V was trimmed by 7 bases and J by 4 bases, leaving 14 bases between them. CDR3: CASTRGLAGNTIYF. The CDR3 DNA reads as TGTGCCAGCACCCGGGGCCTGGCAGGAAACACCATATATTTT.

This clone was detected a few times. The genes are TRBV11-3 and TRBJ2-2, with 8 positions matching TRBD1. The CDR3 sequence is 15 residues long. The germline V gene encodes CDR1 SGHNT and CDR2 YENEEA. With V trimmed by 1 base and J by 5 bases, 3 bases remained unmatched. CDR3 residues: CASSLGGQGTGELFF. The DNA of the CDR3 is TGTGCCAGCAGCTTAGGTGGACAGGGTACCGGGGAGCTGTTTTTT.

The chain is built from TRBV5-4 and TRBJ1-1; the match to TRBD1 covers 9 bases. Unmatched junction bases numbered 4, after V lost 0 bases and J lost 10 bases. CDR1 SGHNT and CDR2 YYREEE come from the germline V gene (reference sequence). CDR3 length: 13 amino acids. DNA of the CDR3: TGTGCCAGCAGCTTGGGGGGGACAGGGCGAGCTTTCTTT. Its protein is CASSLGGTGRAFF.

The chain couples TRBV28 to TRBJ1-2; tentatively, D is TRBD1 (5 bases). The CDR3 spans 17 residues. Germline V gene sequence: CDR1 MDHEN, CDR2 SYDVKM. V dropped 6 bases and J dropped 1 base, with 21 bases sitting between them. DNA of the CDR3: TGTGCCAGCAGCCTCTCACTCCCAGGGTCGTATAACTATGGCTACACCTTC. Translation gives CASSLSLPGSYNYGYTF.

This clone was counted a single time. This rearrangement joins TRBV13 to TRBJ2-1, with 11 bases matching TRBD2. The CDR3 loop spans 16 amino acids. Germline V CDR1 and CDR2: PRHDT, FYEKMQ (reference sequence). Germline trimming cut 6 bases from V and 1 base from J; bases unmatched to any gene: 5. The CDR3 DNA reads TGTGCCAGCAGTTCGGGACTAGCGGCTTCCTACAATGAGCAGTTCTTC. This sequence encodes CASSSGLAASYNEQFF. Drawing the rest from reference TRBV13 and TRBJ2-1, the complete variable domain is AAGVIQSPRHLIKEKRETATLKCYPIPRHDTVYWYQQGPGQDPQFLISFYEKMQSDKGSIPDRFSAQQFSDYHSELNMSSLELGDSALYFCASSSGLAASYNEQFFGPGTRLTVL.

This clone was observed a handful of times. The chain couples TRBV6-5 to TRBJ2-7; D possibly corresponds to TRBD2 (6 bases). V was clipped by 5 bases and J by 6 bases, with 11 bases between them. The length of the CDR3 is 12 residues. Germline loops: CDR1 MNHEY, CDR2 SVGAGI. Here the CDR3 DNA reads TGTGCCAGCAGTAGGACTAATGGCGAGCAGTACTTC. Protein: CASSRTNGEQYF.

The chain is built from TRBV7-8 and TRBJ2-4; the D gene is possibly TRBD1 (6 bases). This CDR3 region has 13 residues. Germline V lookup: CDR1 SGHVS, CDR2 FQNEAQ. The V end was cut by 2 bases, the J end by 12 bases, with 14 bases between. CDR3 sequence: CASSLHRDTPQYF. CDR3 bases: TGTGCCAGCAGCTTACACCGGGACACCCCTCAGTACTTC.

The chain joins TRBV5-4 to TRBJ1-1; 8 positions agree with TRBD1. The CDR3 consists of 14 residues. V dropped 2 bases and J dropped 4; count of bases not matched to a gene: 4. Germline V gene data show CDR1 as SGHNT and CDR2 as YYREEE (reference sequence). CDR3 nucleotides: TGTGCCAGCAGCTTAACTACAGGGGGCACTGAAGCTTTCTTT. It translates to CASSLTTGGTEAFF.